Described below is a single TCR beta chain sequence and its context. Here immunoSEQ multiplex PCR was the method, and the copy in TCRdb shows in-frame clones only, minus some. This table has 250,000 or so clones, around 87% appearing once. CDR3 length: 16 amino acids. Per germline, CDR1 SNHLY and CDR2 FYNNEI. With 6 bases clipped from V and 8 bases from J, the junction kept 16 bases outside the gene matches. The data stem from a study of blood T cell repertoires in COVID-19. Material: peripheral blood. The sequence was collected from a woman aged 55-69 years with COVID-19, enrolled during active disease. The chain uses TRBV2 and TRBJ2-1; 7 bases fit TRBD2. Here the CDR3 DNA reads TGTGCCAGCAGCCCCCTGGTCCAGCGGGATCTCGATGAGCAGTTCTTC. Its protein is CASSPLVQRDLDEQFF.